This T cell receptor beta chain was documented in a study of blood T cells in healthy people across ages. The CDR3 length is 15 residues. Trimming removed 5 bases at V and 2 bases at J, with 15 bases between. Per the germline V gene, CDR1 is SEHNR and CDR2 is FQNEAQ (reference sequence). Whole-study findings and limits: It was not known whether donors were CMV positive (a possible confounder of expanded clonotype changes). Getting older went along with TCR beta diversity per million T cells dropping roughly linearly.

Combining a sample-barcoded 5' primer with a J-beta primer mix, a second PCR ran for roughly 6 to 12 cycles. Every molecule of cDNA carried a tag from a template-switch adaptor with 12 random nucleotides. TCRdb reprocessed the 5' RACE reads with MiXCR, giving one entry per CDR3 protein. Of about 1.4 million distinct CDR3 sequences listed, around 59% are singletons. Concerning this clonotype: Its antigen remains unidentified.

This clonotype was obtained from a man younger than 35 in good health. The chain joins TRBV7-9 to TRBJ2-5, with no clear D. The sample consisted of blood. CDR3 nucleotides: TGTGCCAGCAGCCCCCCTGACGCGGTGCAAGAGACCCAGTACTTC. Translated, it gives CASSPPDAVQETQYF.